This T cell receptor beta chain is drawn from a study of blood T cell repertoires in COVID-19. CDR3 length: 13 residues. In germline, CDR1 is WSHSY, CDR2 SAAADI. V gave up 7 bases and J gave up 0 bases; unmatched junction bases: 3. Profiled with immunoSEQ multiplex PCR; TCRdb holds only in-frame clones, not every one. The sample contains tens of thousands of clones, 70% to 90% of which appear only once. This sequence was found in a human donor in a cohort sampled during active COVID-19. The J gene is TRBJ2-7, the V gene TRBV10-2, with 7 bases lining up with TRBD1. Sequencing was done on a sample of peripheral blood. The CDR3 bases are TGCGCCAGCACAACAGGGGACTCCTACGAGCAGTACTTC. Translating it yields CASTTGDSYEQYF.